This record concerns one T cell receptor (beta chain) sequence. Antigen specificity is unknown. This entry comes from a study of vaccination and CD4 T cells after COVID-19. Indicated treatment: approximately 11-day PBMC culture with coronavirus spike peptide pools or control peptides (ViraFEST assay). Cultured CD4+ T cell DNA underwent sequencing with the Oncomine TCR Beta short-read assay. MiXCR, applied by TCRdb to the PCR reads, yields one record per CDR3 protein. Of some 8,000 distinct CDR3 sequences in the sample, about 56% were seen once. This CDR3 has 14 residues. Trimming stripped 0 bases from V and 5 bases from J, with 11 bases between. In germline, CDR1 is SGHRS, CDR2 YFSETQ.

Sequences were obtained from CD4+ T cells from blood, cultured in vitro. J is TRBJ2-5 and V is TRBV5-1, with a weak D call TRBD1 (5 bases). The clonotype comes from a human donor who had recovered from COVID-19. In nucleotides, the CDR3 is TGCGCCAGCAGCTTGGCCGGGCAGGGTGAGACCCAGTACTTC. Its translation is CASSLAGQGETQYF.